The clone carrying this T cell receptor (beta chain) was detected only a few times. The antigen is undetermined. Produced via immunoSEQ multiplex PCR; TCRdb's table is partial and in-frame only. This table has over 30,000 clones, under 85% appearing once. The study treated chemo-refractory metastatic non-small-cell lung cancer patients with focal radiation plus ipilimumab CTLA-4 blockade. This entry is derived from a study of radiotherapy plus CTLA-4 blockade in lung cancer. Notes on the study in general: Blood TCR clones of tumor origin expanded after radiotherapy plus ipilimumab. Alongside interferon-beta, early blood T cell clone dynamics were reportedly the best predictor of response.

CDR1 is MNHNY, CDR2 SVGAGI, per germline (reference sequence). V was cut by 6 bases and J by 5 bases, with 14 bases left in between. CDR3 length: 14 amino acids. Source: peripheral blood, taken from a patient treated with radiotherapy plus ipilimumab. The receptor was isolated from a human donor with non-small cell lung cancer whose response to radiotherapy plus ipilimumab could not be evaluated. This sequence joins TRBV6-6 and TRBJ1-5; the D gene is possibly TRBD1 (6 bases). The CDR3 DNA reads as TGTGCCAGCAGAAATGGACAGTTATATCAGCCCCAGCATTTT. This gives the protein CASRNGQLYQPQHF.